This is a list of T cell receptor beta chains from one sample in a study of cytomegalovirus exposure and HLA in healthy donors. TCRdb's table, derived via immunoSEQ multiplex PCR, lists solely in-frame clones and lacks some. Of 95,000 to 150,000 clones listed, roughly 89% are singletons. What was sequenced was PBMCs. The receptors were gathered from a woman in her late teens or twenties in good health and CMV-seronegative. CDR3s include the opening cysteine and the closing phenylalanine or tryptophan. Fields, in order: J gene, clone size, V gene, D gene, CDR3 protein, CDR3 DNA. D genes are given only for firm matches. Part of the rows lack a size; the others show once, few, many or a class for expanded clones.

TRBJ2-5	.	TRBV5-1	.	CASSPRGLETQYF	TGCGCCAGCAGCCCGCGGGGGCTCGAGACCCAGTACTTC
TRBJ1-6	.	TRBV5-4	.	CASSLEQGNSPLHF	TGTGCCAGCAGCTTAGAGCAGGGGAATTCACCCCTCCACTTT
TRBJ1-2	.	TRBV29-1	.	CSVEEALVYGYTF	TGCAGCGTTGAGGAGGCGCTTGTCTATGGCTACACCTTC
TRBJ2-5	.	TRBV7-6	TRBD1	CASSFGTAQETQYF	TGTGCCAGCAGCTTCGGGACAGCCCAAGAGACCCAGTACTTC
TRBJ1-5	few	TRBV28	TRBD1	CASSPGQGSQPQHF	TGTGCCAGCAGCCCGGGACAGGGTAGTCAGCCCCAGCATTTT
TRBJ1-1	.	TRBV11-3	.	CASSSGLPNTEAFF	TGTGCCAGCAGCTCGGGACTGCCGAACACTGAAGCTTTCTTT
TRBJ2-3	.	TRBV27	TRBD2	CASSLNLGLAGTDTQYF	TGTGCCAGCAGTTTGAACCTGGGACTAGCGGGTACAGATACGCAGTATTTT
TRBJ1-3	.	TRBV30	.	CAWSGAEGNTIYF	TGTGCCTGGAGTGGGGCAGAGGGAAACACCATATATTTT
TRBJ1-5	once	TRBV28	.	CASSSLLRPQHF	TGTGCCAGCAGTTCGCTCCTGAGGCCCCAGCATTTT
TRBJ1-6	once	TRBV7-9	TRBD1	CASSLRGSGEVVPLHF	TGTGCCAGCAGCCTCAGGGGGTCAGGGGAGGTTGTACCCCTCCACTTT
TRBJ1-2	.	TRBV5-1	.	CASRAARGGGGYTF	TGCGCCAGCAGAGCCGCCCGGGGGGGAGGCGGCTACACCTTC
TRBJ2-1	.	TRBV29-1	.	CSVEDSLVGNEQFF	TGCAGCGTTGAAGATAGCCTAGTTGGCAATGAGCAGTTCTTC
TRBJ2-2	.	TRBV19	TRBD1	CASSMGGQGSGELFF	TGTGCCAGTAGTATGGGAGGACAGGGGTCCGGGGAGCTGTTTTTT
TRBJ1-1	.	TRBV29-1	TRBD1	CSVGQGASNTEAFF	TGCAGCGTAGGACAGGGGGCATCGAACACTGAAGCTTTCTTT
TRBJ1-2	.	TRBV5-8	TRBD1	CASSPTGDYGYTF	TGTGCCAGCAGCCCCACAGGGGACTATGGCTACACCTTC
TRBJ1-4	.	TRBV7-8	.	CASSPPGGRLNEKLFF	TGTGCCAGCAGCCCGCCCGGGGGACGGCTTAATGAAAAACTGTTTTTT
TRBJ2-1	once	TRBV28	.	CASSWGEFYNEQFF	TGTGCCAGCTCCTGGGGGGAATTCTACAATGAGCAGTTCTTC
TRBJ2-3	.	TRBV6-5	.	CAARGVTDTQYF	TGTGCCGCCAGGGGGGTAACAGATACGCAGTATTTT
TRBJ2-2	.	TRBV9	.	CASSVAGLKNTGELFF	TGTGCCAGCAGCGTAGCGGGACTCAAGAACACCGGGGAGCTGTTTTTT
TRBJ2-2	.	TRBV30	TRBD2	CAWRVAGGRRTGELFF	TGTGCCTGGAGGGTAGCGGGGGGGCGCCGAACCGGGGAGCTGTTTTTT
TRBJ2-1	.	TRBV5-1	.	CASSLIPADEQFF	TGCGCCAGCAGCTTGATCCCGGCGGATGAGCAGTTCTTC
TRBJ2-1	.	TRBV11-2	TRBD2	CASSLEAGGNNEQFF	TGTGCCAGCAGCTTAGAGGCGGGAGGGAACAATGAGCAGTTCTTC
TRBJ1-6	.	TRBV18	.	CASSPRARERVDNSPLHF	TGTGCCAGCTCACCACGTGCCCGTGAGAGGGTAGATAATTCACCCCTCCACTTT
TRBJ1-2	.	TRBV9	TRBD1	CASSKTGTGTYGYTF	TGTGCCAGCAGCAAAACCGGGACAGGAACCTATGGCTACACCTTC
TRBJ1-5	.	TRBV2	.	CASSEEAQTNQPQHF	TGTGCCAGCAGTGAGGAGGCACAGACGAATCAGCCCCAGCATTTT
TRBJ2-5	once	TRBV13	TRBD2	CASSPGTSGGEYF	TGTGCCAGCAGCCCCGGGACTAGCGGAGGGGAGTACTTC
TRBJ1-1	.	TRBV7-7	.	CASSSLTGTEAFF	TGTGCCAGCAGCTCGTTGACGGGCACTGAAGCTTTCTTT
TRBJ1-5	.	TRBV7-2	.	CASSTDSSRGPQHF	TGTGCCAGCAGCACAGACAGCTCTCGAGGGCCCCAGCATTTT
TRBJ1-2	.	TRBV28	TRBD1	CASTTGGDYGYTF	TGTGCCAGCACGACAGGGGGCGACTATGGCTACACCTTC